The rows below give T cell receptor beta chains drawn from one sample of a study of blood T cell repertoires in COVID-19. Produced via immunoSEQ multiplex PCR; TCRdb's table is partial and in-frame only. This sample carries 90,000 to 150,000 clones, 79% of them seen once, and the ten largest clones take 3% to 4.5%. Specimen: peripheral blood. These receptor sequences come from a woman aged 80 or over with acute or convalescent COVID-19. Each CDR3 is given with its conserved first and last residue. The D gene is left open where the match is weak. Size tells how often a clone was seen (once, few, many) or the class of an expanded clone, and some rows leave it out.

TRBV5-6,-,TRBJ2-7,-,TGTGCCAGCAGCTTTCGGACAGACGAGCAGTACTTC,CASSFRTDEQYF
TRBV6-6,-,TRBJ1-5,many,TGTGCCAGCAGTTCCCAGAATCAGCCCCAGCATTTT,CASSSQNQPQHF
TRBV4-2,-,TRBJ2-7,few,TGTGCCAGCAGCCAAGACCCGCAGGACTACGAGCAGTACTTC,CASSQDPQDYEQYF
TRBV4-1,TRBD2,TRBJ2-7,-,TGCGCCAGCAGCTTTAGGACTAGCGGGGCGCCGGCTTCACTCTACGAGCAGTACTTC,CASSFRTSGAPASLYEQYF
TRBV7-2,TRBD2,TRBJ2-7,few,TGTGCCAGCAGCTTAATGGGCGGGGGTCAGTACTTC,CASSLMGGGQYF
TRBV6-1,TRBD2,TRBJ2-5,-,TGTGCCAGCAGTGAGACTAGCGGGGGGGACTTAGAGACCCAGTACTTC,CASSETSGGDLETQYF
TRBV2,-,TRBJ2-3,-,TGTGCCAGCAGTTGGACAATCCCAGATACGCAGTATTTT,CASSWTIPDTQYF
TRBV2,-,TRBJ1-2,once,TGTGCCAGCAGTGAAGGAGAATACTATGGCTACACCTTC,CASSEGEYYGYTF
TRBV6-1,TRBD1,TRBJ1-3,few,TGTGCCAGCAGTGAAAGGGGGCAGGTCCTCGTCCCCTCTGGAAACACCATATATTTT,CASSERGQVLVPSGNTIYF
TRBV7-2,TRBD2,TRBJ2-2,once,TGTGCCAGCAGCTTAGTGGGAGGGTCCGGGGAGCTGTTTTTT,CASSLVGGSGELFF
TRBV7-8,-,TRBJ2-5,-,TGTGCCAGCAGCTTAGATAGGCAAGGGGTGGGCGAGACCCAGTACTTC,CASSLDRQGVGETQYF
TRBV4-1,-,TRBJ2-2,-,TGCGCCAGCAGCCAAGTTCGGGGGTCGGCCGGGGAGCTGTTTTTT,CASSQVRGSAGELFF
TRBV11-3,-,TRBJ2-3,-,TGTGCCAGCAGCCCTAGTAGGGGTGCAGATACGCAGTATTTT,CASSPSRGADTQYF
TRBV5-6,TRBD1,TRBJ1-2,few,TGTGCCAGCAGTAGGGACAGGAGGCCCTATGGCTACACCTTC,CASSRDRRPYGYTF
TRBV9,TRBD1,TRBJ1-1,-,TGTGCCAGCAGCCTCCGGACAGGGGATGGCACTGAAGCTTTCTTT,CASSLRTGDGTEAFF
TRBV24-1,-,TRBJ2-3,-,TGTGCCACCAGAGGGGCGGATACGCAGTATTTT,CATRGADTQYF
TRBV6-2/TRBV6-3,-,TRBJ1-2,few,TGTGCCAGCAGTTACTCGAAAGAGGGCCTCTATGGCTACACCTTC,CASSYSKEGLYGYTF
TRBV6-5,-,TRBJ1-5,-,TGTGCCAGCAGTTTTCAGGGGTCGAGCAATCAGCCCCAGCATTTT,CASSFQGSSNQPQHF
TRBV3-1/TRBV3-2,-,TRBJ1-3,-,TGTGCCAGCAGCCAAGGAAGATTCGGTGGAAACACCATATATTTT,CASSQGRFGGNTIYF
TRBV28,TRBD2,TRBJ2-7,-,TGTGCCGGCTCTAGCGGGAGGGCCTACGAGCAGTACTTC,CAGSSGRAYEQYF
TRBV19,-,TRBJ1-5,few,TGTGCCAGTAGTACCACTATGAGGCAGCCCCAGCATTTT,CASSTTMRQPQHF
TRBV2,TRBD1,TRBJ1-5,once,TGTGCCAGCAGCGGCGGACAGGGGACGAGGGGCAATCAGCCCCAGCATTTT,CASSGGQGTRGNQPQHF
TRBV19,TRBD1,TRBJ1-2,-,TGTGCCAGTAGTATCGGGACAGGGGTCTTTGGCTACACCTTC,CASSIGTGVFGYTF
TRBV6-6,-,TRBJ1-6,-,TGTGCCAGCACCCCATATAATTCACCCCTCCACTTT,CASTPYNSPLHF
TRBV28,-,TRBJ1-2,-,TGTGCCAGCAGTTCCCCCAGCCTAGGGGGGGATGGCTACACCTTC,CASSSPSLGGDGYTF
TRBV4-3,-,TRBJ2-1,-,TGCGCCAGCAGCCGGGACGGGGGAGCCTACAATGAGCAGTTCTTC,CASSRDGGAYNEQFF
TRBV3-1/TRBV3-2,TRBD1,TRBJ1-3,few,TGTGCCAGCAGCCAAGAAGGGGGCAGGGAGTTTGGAAACACCATATATTTT,CASSQEGGREFGNTIYF
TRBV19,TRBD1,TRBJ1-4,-,TGTGCCAGTAGTCCAGGGGGGTTCATCACTAATGAAAAACTGTTTTTT,CASSPGGFITNEKLFF
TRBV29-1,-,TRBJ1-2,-,TGCAGTGTAGGCGGGTCGGACTATGGCTACACCTTC,CSVGGSDYGYTF
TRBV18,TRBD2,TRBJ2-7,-,TGTGCCAGCTCACCATTAGGACTAGCGGGATCCGAGCAGTACTTC,CASSPLGLAGSEQYF
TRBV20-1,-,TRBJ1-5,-,TGCAGTGCTAGTGGCCAGGCCGTCAATCAGCCCCAGCATTTT,CSASGQAVNQPQHF
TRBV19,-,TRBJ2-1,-,TGTGCCAGTAGTATTGGCGGGCGCGATTACAATGAGCAGTTCTTC,CASSIGGRDYNEQFF
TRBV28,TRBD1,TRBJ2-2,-,TGTGCCAGCAGCCGAGCCAAAACAGGGGCGAACACCGGGGAGCTGTTTTTT,CASSRAKTGANTGELFF
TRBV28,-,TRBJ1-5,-,TGTGCCAGCAGTATCTCGGATCCGAGGGACCAGCATTTT,CASSISDPRDQHF
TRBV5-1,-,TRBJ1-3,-,TGCGCCAGCAGCCAGGGCCCTGGAAACACCATATATTTT,CASSQGPGNTIYF
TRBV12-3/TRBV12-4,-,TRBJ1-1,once,TGTGCCAGCAGTTTGCGTCGGACTGAAGCTTTCTTT,CASSLRRTEAFF
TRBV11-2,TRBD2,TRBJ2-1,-,TGTGCCAGCAGCTTAGGCACTAGCGGGGCTAAGCAGTTCTTC,CASSLGTSGAKQFF
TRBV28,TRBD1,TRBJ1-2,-,TGTGCCAGCGACAGCTCCGGACAGGGCACCGGTGGCTACACCTTC,CASDSSGQGTGGYTF
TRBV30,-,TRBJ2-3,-,TGTGCCTGGAGTGGGTTCACGGGAGAGATGACTAGCACAGATACGCAGTATTTT,CAWSGFTGEMTSTDTQYF
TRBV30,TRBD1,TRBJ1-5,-,TGTGCCTGGAGTGTAGAGGGGACAGGGGATCAGCCCCAGCATTTT,CAWSVEGTGDQPQHF
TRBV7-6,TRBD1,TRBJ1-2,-,TGTGCCAGCAGCTTAGGGGACAGGGTGAGCTACACCTTC,CASSLGDRVSYTF
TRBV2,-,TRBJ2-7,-,TGTGCCAGCAGTGAAGGTTTAGCCTACGAGCAGTACTTC,CASSEGLAYEQYF
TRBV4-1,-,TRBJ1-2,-,TGCGCCAGCAGCCAAGACTTGGCTCCCGTTAACTATGGCTACACCTTC,CASSQDLAPVNYGYTF
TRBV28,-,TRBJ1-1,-,TGTGCCAGCAGTTTCGGCGAAGGAGTAAACACTGAAGCTTTCTTT,CASSFGEGVNTEAFF
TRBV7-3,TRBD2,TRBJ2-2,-,TGTGCCAGCAGCGCCCGACTAGCGGGAACCGGGGAGCTGTTTTTT,CASSARLAGTGELFF
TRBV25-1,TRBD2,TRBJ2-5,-,TGTGCCAGCAGTGAATTTGGGGAGGGCGAGACCCAGTACTTC,CASSEFGEGETQYF
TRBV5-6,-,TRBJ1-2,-,TGTGCCAGCAGCCCAGGACAGATCGGCTATGGCTACACCTTC,CASSPGQIGYGYTF
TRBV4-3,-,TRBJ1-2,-,TGCGCCAGCAGTCTGCGGGGGGGCTCCTATGGCTACACCTTC,CASSLRGGSYGYTF
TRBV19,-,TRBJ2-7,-,TGTGCCAGTAGTATAGTCGCAGGGGAAACCTACGAGCAGTACTTC,CASSIVAGETYEQYF
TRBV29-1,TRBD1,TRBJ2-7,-,TGCAGCGTTTCCCCCGGACAGGGTTACTACGAGCAGTACTTC,CSVSPGQGYYEQYF
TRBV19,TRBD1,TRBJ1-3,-,TGTGCCAGCACTGACAGGGTGGACACCATATATTTT,CASTDRVDTIYF
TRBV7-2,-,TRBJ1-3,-,TGTGCCAGCAGCTCGGACAGATTCTCTGGAAACACCATATATTTT,CASSSDRFSGNTIYF
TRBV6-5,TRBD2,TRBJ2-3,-,TGTGCCAGCAGTTACTCTCAGACTAGCTATACAGATACGCAGTATTTT,CASSYSQTSYTDTQYF
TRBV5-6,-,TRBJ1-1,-,TGTGCCAGCAGCTTGGGGCAGGGAATCATGAACACTGAAGCTTTCTTT,CASSLGQGIMNTEAFF
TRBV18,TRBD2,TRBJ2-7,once,TGTGCCAGCTCCCCCCGGGAGGGCGAGCAGTACTTC,CASSPREGEQYF
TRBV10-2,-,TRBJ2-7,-,TGCGCCAGCAGTGATTCCAGGGTAGGTGAGCAGTACTTC,CASSDSRVGEQYF